These 20 T cell receptor beta chains share one sample of origin, sequenced in a study of T cells in Graves' hyperthyroidism and ophthalmopathy. Amplification of TCR beta CDR3 regions used RNA as the template. During a first-round RT-PCR of the TCR CDR3, the HTBI primer set was used. TCRdb redid the calling of the multiplex PCR reads with MiXCR, one entry per CDR3 protein. Among some 250,000 distinct CDR3 sequences listed, roughly 15% were seen once. The sequenced material came from blood. The receptors derive from a woman in her thirties or forties with Graves' hyperthyroidism that later progressed to Graves' ophthalmopathy.

In this sample, this clonotype turned up many times. The V call is TRBV7-9, the J call TRBJ1-2; D gene ambiguous. The germline V and J ends were trimmed by 3 bases and 1 base, with 6 bases remaining between them. Germline V lookup: CDR1 SEHNR, CDR2 FQNEAQ (reference sequence). This CDR3 is 13 amino acids long. The CDR3 loop is CASSLDGNYGYTF. The CDR3 DNA reads TGTGCCAGCAGCTTGGACGGTAACTATGGCTACACCTTC. The full variable domain, rest sourced from reference TRBV7-9 and TRBJ1-2, is DTGVSQNPRHKITKRGQNVTFRCDPISEHNRLYWYRQTLGQGPEFLTYFQNEAQLEKSRLLSDRFSAERPKGSFSTLEIQRTEQGDSAMYLCASSLDGNYGYTFGSGTRLTVV.

This clonotype was counted at least ten times. The rearrangement joins TRBV30 to TRBJ2-1, with a weak D call TRBD2 (6 bases). Trimming took off 0 bases at V and 0 bases at J, with 9 bases between the two ends. This CDR3 comprises 15 residues. Germline CDR1 GTSNPN, CDR2 SVGIG (reference sequence). The CDR3 DNA is TGTGCCTGGAGTGTATATAGCGGCTCCTACAATGAGCAGTTCTTC. Its protein product is CAWSVYSGSYNEQFF.

This clonotype was found a few times. The chain carries TRBV4-1 and TRBJ2-3; D possibly corresponds to TRBD2 (6 bases). This CDR3 contains 16 residues. Between the trimmed V and J ends, which lost 0 bases and 1 base, there was a span of 11 bases. Germline V gives CDR1 MGHRA, CDR2 YSYEKL. Written as DNA, the CDR3 is TGCGCCAGCAGCCAAGATTGGCCTAGCGGCACAGATACGCAGTATTTT. Translating gives CASSQDWPSGTDTQYF.

This clonotype occurred many times. The chain carries TRBV20-1 and TRBJ2-1; 8 positions match TRBD1. Germline V gives CDR1 DFQATT, CDR2 SNEGSKA (reference sequence). V dropped 5 bases and J dropped 5; count of bases not matched to a gene: 11. The CDR3 spans 15 residues. The CDR3 DNA reads as TGCAGTGCTCCTGAGGTCGGACAGGGAGACAATGAGCAGTTCTTC. It codes for CSAPEVGQGDNEQFF.

This clonotype was seen many times. The V gene is TRBV7-9, the J gene TRBJ2-1, with 8 bases identical to TRBD2. Per germline, CDR1 SEHNR and CDR2 FQNEAQ (reference sequence). With V trimmed by 4 bases and J by 7 bases, 6 bases remained unmatched. The CDR3 runs to 14 residues. The CDR3 coding sequence is TGTGCCAGCAGCTCCGGGACTAGTAATAATGAGCAGTTCTTC. This translates into CASSSGTSNNEQFF.

Many counts were recorded for this clonotype. The chain joins TRBV28 to TRBJ2-7, with 10 bases aligning to TRBD2. This CDR3 region has 15 residues. CDR1 and CDR2 (germline): MDHEN, SYDVKM. Losses at the gene ends were 5 bases for V and 5 bases for J; bases not matched to a gene: 9. The DNA for the CDR3 is TGTGCCAGCAGTCCCCGGACTAGCGGAGTCCACGAGCAGTACTTC. Translation gives CASSPRTSGVHEQYF.

The sample holds many counts of this clonotype. V gene TRBV7-3 combines with J gene TRBJ2-2, with TRBD2 matching over 8 bases. Germline loops: CDR1 SGHTA, CDR2 FQGTGA. The ends lost 0 bases at V and 0 bases at J; junction bases unmatched: 3. The CDR3 runs to 17 residues. In DNA form, the CDR3 reads TGTGCCAGCAGCTTAACCTTAGCGGGGCCGAACACCGGGGAGCTGTTTTTT. Translating gives CASSLTLAGPNTGELFF.

This clonotype was seen many times. V usage is TRBV27 and J usage is TRBJ2-1; TRBD2 matches 10 bases. The CDR3 has 16 amino acids. The germline gives CDR1 MNHEY, CDR2 SMNVEV (reference sequence). With 7 bases clipped from V and 9 bases from J, the junction kept 15 bases outside the gene matches. CDR3 DNA: TGTGCCAGCACCGATTACCCGATGCTAGCGGGAGTTGAGCAGTTCTTC. Protein: CASTDYPMLAGVEQFF.

This clonotype has at least ten counts. The genes are TRBV5-1 and TRBJ2-7, with 9 bases matching TRBD1. Trimming removed 2 bases from V and 0 bases from J; junction bases left unmatched: 6. CDR1 and CDR2 from the germline V gene are SGHRS and YFSETQ. This CDR3 spans 16 amino acids. The CDR3: CASSFPQGQGSYEQYF. In DNA, the CDR3 is TGCGCCAGCAGCTTCCCACAGGGACAGGGCTCCTACGAGCAGTACTTC.

This clonotype was picked up many times. The chain employs TRBV10-1 and TRBJ2-5; D might be TRBD1 (5 bases). The CDR3 runs 13 residues. The germline V gene encodes CDR1 WNHNN and CDR2 SYGVQD (reference sequence). V lost 6 bases and J 1 base, leaving 9 bases between the germline ends. The CDR3 coding sequence is TGCGCCAGCAGCAGGGATACCCAAGAGACCCAGTACTTC. Its translation: CASSRDTQETQYF.

There are many counts of this clonotype. The chain carries TRBV12-3 or TRBV12-4 and TRBJ2-7; D is perhaps TRBD2 (6 bases). V dropped 2 bases and J dropped 2 bases, with 10 bases sitting between them. The CDR3 is made up of 14 amino acids. CDR3 loop: CASSLTRGPYEQYF. The CDR3 DNA reads as TGTGCCAGCAGTTTAACGCGGGGCCCCTACGAGCAGTACTTC.

This clonotype has ten or more counts. This sequence joins TRBV29-1 and TRBJ2-1, with TRBD1 matching over 12 bases. This CDR3 contains 13 residues. The V segment lost 6 bases and the J segment 8 bases; nucleotides outside the gene matches: 5. CDR1 and CDR2 from the germline V gene are SQVTM and ANQGSEA. The CDR3 loop is CSVGTGGRDEQFF. CDR3 sequence (DNA): TGCAGCGTCGGGACAGGGGGCCGGGATGAGCAGTTCTTC.

This clonotype was detected ten times or more. Here the CDR3 reads CASSVGTSGATEQYF. For the CDR3, the DNA is TGTGCCAGCAGCGTAGGTACTAGCGGGGCTACGGAGCAGTACTTC. V gene TRBV9 combines with J gene TRBJ2-7; 10 bases agree with TRBD2. The CDR3 has 15 amino acids. In germline, CDR1 is SGDLS, CDR2 YYNGEE. V was pared by 0 bases and J by 7 bases, with 7 bases of the junction left unmatched.

The sample holds many counts of this clonotype. The V and J genes are TRBV9 and TRBJ2-4, with D maybe TRBD1 (6 bases). CDR3 length equals 17 residues. From germline, CDR1 is SGDLS and CDR2 YYNGEE. The V end lost 0 bases, the J end lost 5 bases, and 18 bases lay between the germline ends. The chain's CDR3 is CASSVGSEGVPQNIQYF. CDR3 DNA sequence: TGTGCCAGCAGCGTAGGATCTGAGGGGGTGCCCCAAAACATTCAGTACTTC.

This clonotype was observed a handful of times. V and J are TRBV6-5 and TRBJ1-4; no firm D call. Germline assignment: CDR1 MNHEY and CDR2 SVGAGI. V was cut by 2 bases and J by 8 bases, with 6 bases left in between. This CDR3 has 12 residues. CDR3 nucleotide sequence: TGTGCCAGCAGTTACCCCCAGGAAAAACTGTTTTTT. Translation gives CASSYPQEKLFF.

This clonotype was seen only a few times. A single base separates this from a much larger clone, so it may be a read error. The genes are TRBV27 and TRBJ1-2; no clear D. V was trimmed by 2 bases and J by 8 bases, leaving 12 bases between them. This CDR3 has 13 residues. CDR1 is MNHEY and CDR2 is SMNVEV in the germline V gene (reference sequence). CDR3 bases: TGTGCCAGCAGTTTACTGCCTGACAAAGGCTACACCTTC. It specifies CASSLLPDKGYTF.

This clonotype was counted many times. The rearrangement links TRBV5-6 to TRBJ2-1, with 7 bases fitting TRBD2. Trimming at V came to 4 bases and at J to 2 bases, leaving 9 bases not matched to a gene. Germline V CDR1 and CDR2: SGHDT, YYEEEE. The CDR3 loop spans 16 amino acids. For the CDR3, the DNA is TGTGCCAGCAGCCCCTTAGGTGCGGGAGCCTACAATGAGCAGTTCTTC. Protein sequence: CASSPLGAGAYNEQFF.

This clonotype was counted many times. The chain joins TRBV11-2 to TRBJ1-1, with D possibly TRBD1 on 5 matching bases. This CDR3 is built from 15 residues. The germline gives CDR1 SGHAT, CDR2 FQNNGV. The V end lost 4 bases, the J end lost 5 bases, and 17 bases lay between the germline ends. In DNA, the CDR3 is TGTGCCAGCAGCTCGCTGGGGGGTTTTAGAACTGAAGCTTTCTTT. Protein: CASSSLGGFRTEAFF.

The chain has TRBV28 and TRBJ2-3, with D unclear. This CDR3 spans 13 amino acids. The V gene's germline CDR1 is MDHEN and CDR2 SYDVKM. V lost 3 bases and J 7 bases, leaving 11 bases between the germline ends. Written as DNA, the CDR3 is TGTGCCAGCAGTTTCATAGGGCCTAATACGCAGTATTTT. Translation gives CASSFIGPNTQYF.

This clonotype was seen many times. The chain combines TRBV4-2 with TRBJ2-7; TRBD2 aligns across 11 bases. This CDR3 region has 16 residues. J was trimmed by 3 bases and V by 6 bases; bases with no gene match: 10. Germline V lookup: CDR1 LGHNA, CDR2 YNFKEQ. CDR3 sequence (DNA): TGTGCCAGCAGACTGACTTCGACTAGCGGGATCTACGAGCAGTACTTC. Amino acids: CASRLTSTSGIYEQYF.